The sequence of this T cell receptor (beta chain) was determined in a study of cytomegalovirus exposure and HLA in healthy donors. This clone was recorded a few times. Sequence at one end of the junction differs from germline and may be a read error. The V gene's germline CDR1 is SEHNR and CDR2 FQNEAQ (reference sequence). The CDR3 spans 15 residues. PCR employed 60 Vbeta and 13 Jbeta primers. Original handling: Counted up in a later analysis, unique TCR beta chains came to 60 million to 95 million, with about 9.9 million shared. Sequencing was performed with immunoSEQ multiplex PCR; in TCRdb, only in-frame clones are kept and a portion is missing. Clonal size and the V and J genes are those of that table, whereas D and trimming came from the DNA. Here the sample spans approximately 170,000 clones, 80% to 90% being singletons.

This TCR came from a male donor in good health and CMV-seronegative. Sequences were obtained from PBMCs. This chain uses TRBV7-9 with TRBJ2-2, with 11 bases that match TRBD2. In DNA, the CDR3 is TGTGCCAGCAGTTTAGCGGGAGGGTCCGCCGGGGAGCTGTTTTTT. It yields the protein CASSLAGGSAGELFF. Using reference TRBV7-9 and TRBJ2-2 for the parts outside the CDR3, the full variable domain is DTGVSQNPRHKITKRGQNVTFRCDPISEHNRLYWYRQTLGQGPEFLTYFQNEAQLEKSRLLSDRFSAERPKGSFSTLEIQRTEQGDSAMYLCASSLAGGSAGELFFGEGSRLTVL.